This TCR beta chain is from a study of healthy donors' naive CD4 and CD8 T cells (dated by TCRdb to the mid-2010s). Regarding the research as a whole: Donors were chosen to span three age groups (20-25, 40-50 and 60-70 years, several each), with mean age about 45 and half female. For TCR alpha, a new primer set was designed to cover all functional IMGT alpha gene variants, and all other steps followed the beta-chain workflow. Rearranged TCR alpha and beta chains from naive CD4+ and CD8+ T cells were sequenced in the study to test how TCR variation relates to lineage commitment. Peripheral blood mononuclear cells were obtained from 18 unrelated, healthy individuals. The donors were HLA-typed by sequencing at HLA-A, -B, -C, -DRB1, -DQB1 and -DPB1, using the SBTexcellerator protocol, an ABI3130xl analyzer and SBTengine software. Study-wide findings and limitations: Possible repertoire bias from homeostatic proliferation of naive T cells was not directly addressed. In both chains, CD4+ lineage was associated with a positively charged CDR3, and CD8+ lineage was associated with a negatively charged CDR3. Because alpha and beta chains were sequenced in bulk and could not be paired, combined chain effects were not evaluated. V genes, J genes and CDR3 charge together appeared to explain roughly an eighth of CD4/CD8 propensity variance, in a largely additive manner. Most V and J gene segments were reportedly biased between naive CD4+ and CD8+ cells, consistently across donors and independent of HLA genotype.

For CDR1 and CDR2, the germline V gene lists ENHRY and SYGVKD. The trim is 10 bases for V and 2 bases for J, with a gap of 10 bases between the germline ends. The CDR3, from cysteine to phenylalanine, totals 12 residues. Only CDR3 DNA is held: 36 bases, read in frame from base 1. Comments on this clonotype: It lacks a known antigen. No qualities accompany the bases; no much larger clone lies one base away.

Cells with a CD4+CD8-CD45RO-CD45RA+ profile were isolated by FACS and defined as naive CD4+ T cells, and those with a CD8+CD4-CD45RA+CD27bright profile were defined as naive CD8+ T cells. The antibodies used for sorting targeted CD4 (RPA-T4), CD8 (SK1), CD27 (O323), CD45RA (HI100) and CD45RO (UCHL1). The run used a 454 GS FLX Titanium. A previously published linear amplification protocol was used to build the TCR libraries, starting from about 0.55 ug of total RNA. The Roche/454 Genome Sequencer with Titanium chemistry was used for sequencing. Per the original workflow: From roughly five of the healthy donors, a total of roughly 78,000 rearranged TCR alpha transcripts were sequenced. Duplicate transcripts were removed, and unique TCR clonotypes were defined by the CDR3 junction according to IMGT nomenclature. In R 2.13.0, logistic regression modeled CD4 versus CD8 status on V and J genes, adjusting for donor effects, with Bonferroni correction for multiple testing. TCRdb itself trimmed the public reads at Q25 with fastp, ran MiXCR and retained productive beta chains. Entries are consolidated by CDR3 protein sequence, retaining the most common genes and DNA. These V and J calls originate from TCRdb's pipeline instead of the authors' own analysis. In this sample the table shows about 200,000 distinct CDR3 sequences, about four fifths of which occur a single time. Roughly 2.4% of the sample rests with the top ten.

What was sequenced was naive CD4+ and CD8+ T cells sorted from blood, pooled from several donors. This specimen's cell subset or site label, per the study, means: FACS-sorted naive CD4+ (CD45RO-CD45RA+) and naive CD8+ (CD45RA+CD27bright) T cells. Recombination connected TRBV10-3 to TRBJ2-3; the D gene is possibly TRBD2, with 6 bases matching. This clonotype was obtained from a pool of human donors in good health; the sample pools cells from several healthy donors. The bases are TGTGCCAGCGGGACGTACACAGATACGCAGTATTTT. This yields the protein CASGTYTDTQYF.